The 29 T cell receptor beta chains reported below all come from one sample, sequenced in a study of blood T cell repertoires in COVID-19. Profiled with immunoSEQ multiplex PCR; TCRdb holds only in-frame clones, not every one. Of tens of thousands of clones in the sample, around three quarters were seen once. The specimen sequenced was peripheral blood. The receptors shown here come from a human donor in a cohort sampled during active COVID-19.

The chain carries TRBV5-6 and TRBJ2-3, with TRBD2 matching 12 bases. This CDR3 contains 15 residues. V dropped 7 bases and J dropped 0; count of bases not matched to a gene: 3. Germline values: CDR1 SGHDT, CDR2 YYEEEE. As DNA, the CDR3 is TGTGCCAGCCCTAGCGGGAGGGCCAGCACAGATACGCAGTATTTT. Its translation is CASPSGRASTDTQYF.

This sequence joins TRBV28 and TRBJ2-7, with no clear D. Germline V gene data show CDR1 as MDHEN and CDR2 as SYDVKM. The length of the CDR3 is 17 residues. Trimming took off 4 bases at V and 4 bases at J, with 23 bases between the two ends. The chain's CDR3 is CASSSPRVSVGLYEQYF. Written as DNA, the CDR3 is TGTGCCAGCAGTTCTCCCCGGGTTTCTGTCGGGTTATACGAGCAGTACTTC.

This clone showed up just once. CDR3 in amino acids: CASSQLPGLSTDTQYF. As DNA, the CDR3 is TGTGCCAGCAGCCAACTCCCGGGACTCAGCACAGATACGCAGTATTTT. The chain links TRBV14 to TRBJ2-3; D is perhaps TRBD2 (6 bases). Trimming removed 2 bases at V and 0 bases at J, with 12 bases between. CDR1 and CDR2 (germline): SGHDN, FVKESK. The CDR3 spans 16 residues.

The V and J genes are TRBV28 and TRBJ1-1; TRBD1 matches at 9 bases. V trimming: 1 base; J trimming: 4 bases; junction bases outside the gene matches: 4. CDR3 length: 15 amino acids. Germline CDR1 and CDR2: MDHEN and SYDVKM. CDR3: CASSLSPGQGTEAFF. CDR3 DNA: TGTGCCAGCAGTTTATCTCCGGGACAGGGCACTGAAGCTTTCTTT.

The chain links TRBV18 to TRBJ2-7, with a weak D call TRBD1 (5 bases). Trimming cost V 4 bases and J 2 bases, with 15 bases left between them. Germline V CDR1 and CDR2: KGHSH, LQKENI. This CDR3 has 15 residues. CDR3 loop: CASSLGAGFTYEQYF. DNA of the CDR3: TGTGCCAGCTCACTTGGTGCAGGGTTTACCTACGAGCAGTACTTC.

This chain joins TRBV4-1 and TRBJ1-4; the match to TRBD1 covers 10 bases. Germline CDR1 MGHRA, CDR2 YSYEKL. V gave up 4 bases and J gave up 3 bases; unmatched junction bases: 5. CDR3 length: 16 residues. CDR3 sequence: CASSLTGGLSNEKLFF. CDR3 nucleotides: TGCGCCAGCAGCCTGACAGGGGGCTTATCTAATGAAAAACTGTTTTTT.

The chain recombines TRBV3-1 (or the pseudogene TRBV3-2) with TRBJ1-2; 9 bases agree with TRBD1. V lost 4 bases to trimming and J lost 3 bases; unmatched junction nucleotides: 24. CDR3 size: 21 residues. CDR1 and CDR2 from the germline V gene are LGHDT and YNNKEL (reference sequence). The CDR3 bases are TGTGCCAGCAGCCCAAAGATCGCCGGGGACAGGGAAAGGTTGGGCGACTATGGCTACACCTTC. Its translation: CASSPKIAGDRERLGDYGYTF.

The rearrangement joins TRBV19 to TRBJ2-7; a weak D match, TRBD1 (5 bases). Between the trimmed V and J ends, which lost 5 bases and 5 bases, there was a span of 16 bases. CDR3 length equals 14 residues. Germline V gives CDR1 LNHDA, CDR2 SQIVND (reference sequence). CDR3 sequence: CASSGTRQGNEQYF. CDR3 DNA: TGTGCCAGTAGTGGAACTCGGCAGGGTAACGAGCAGTACTTC.

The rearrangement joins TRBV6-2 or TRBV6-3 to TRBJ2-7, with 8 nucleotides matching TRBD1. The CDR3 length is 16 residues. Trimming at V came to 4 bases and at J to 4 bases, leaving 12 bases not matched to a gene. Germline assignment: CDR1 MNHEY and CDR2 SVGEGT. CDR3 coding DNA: TGTGCCAGCAGTTGGTATCAGGGGACAGGTTCTTACGAGCAGTACTTC. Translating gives CASSWYQGTGSYEQYF.

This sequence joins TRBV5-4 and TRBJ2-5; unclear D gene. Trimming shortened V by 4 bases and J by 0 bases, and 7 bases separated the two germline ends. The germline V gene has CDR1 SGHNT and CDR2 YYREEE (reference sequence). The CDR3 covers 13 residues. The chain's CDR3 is CASSRDNQETQYF. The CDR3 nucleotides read TGTGCCAGCAGCCGCGACAACCAAGAGACCCAGTACTTC.

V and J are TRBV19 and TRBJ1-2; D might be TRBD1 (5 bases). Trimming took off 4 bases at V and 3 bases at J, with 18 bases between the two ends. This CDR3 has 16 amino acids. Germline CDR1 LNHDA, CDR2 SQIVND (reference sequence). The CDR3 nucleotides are TGTGCCAGTAGTACCCCTGGTAGGGGAAGGGACTATGGCTACACCTTC. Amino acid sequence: CASSTPGRGRDYGYTF.

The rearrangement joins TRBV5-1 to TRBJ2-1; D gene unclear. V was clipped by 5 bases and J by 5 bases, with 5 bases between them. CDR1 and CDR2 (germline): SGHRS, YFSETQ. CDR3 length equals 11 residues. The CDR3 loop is CASSRDNEQFF. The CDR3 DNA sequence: TGCGCCAGCAGTCGGGACAATGAGCAGTTCTTC.

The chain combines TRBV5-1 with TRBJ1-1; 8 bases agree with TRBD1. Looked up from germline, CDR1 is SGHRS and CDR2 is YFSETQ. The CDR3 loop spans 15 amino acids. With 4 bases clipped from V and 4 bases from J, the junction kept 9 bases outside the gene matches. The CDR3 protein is CASSLRQGIGTEAFF. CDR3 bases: TGCGCCAGCAGCCTAAGACAGGGGATTGGCACTGAAGCTTTCTTT.

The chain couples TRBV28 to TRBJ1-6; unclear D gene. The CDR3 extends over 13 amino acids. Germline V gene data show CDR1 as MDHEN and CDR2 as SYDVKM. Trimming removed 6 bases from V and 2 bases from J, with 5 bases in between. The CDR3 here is CASSLTYNSPLHF. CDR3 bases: TGTGCCAGCAGCCTAACCTATAATTCACCCCTCCACTTT. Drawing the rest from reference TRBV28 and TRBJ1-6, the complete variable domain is DVKVTQSSRYLVKRTGEKVFLECVQDMDHENMFWYRQDPGLGLRLIYFSYDVKMKEKGDIPEGYSVSREKKERFSLILESASTNQTSMYLCASSLTYNSPLHFGNGTRLTVT.

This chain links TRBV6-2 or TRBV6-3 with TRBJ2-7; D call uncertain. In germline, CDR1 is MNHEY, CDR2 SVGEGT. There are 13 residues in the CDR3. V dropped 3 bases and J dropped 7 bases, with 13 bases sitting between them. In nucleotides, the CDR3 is TGTGCCAGCAGTTATGGGCAAGAAATGGAGCAGTACTTC. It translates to CASSYGQEMEQYF.

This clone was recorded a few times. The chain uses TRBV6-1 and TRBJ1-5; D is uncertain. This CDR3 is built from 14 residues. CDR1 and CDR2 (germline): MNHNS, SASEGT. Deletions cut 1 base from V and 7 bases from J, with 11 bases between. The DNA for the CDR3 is TGTGCCAGCAGTGAAGGCCGGGTCTGGCAGCCCCAGCATTTT. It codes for CASSEGRVWQPQHF.

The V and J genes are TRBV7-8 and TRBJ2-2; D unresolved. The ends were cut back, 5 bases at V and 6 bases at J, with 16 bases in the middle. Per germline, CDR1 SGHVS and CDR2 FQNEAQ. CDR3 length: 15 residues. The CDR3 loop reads CASSRDLPNAGELFF. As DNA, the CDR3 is TGTGCCAGCAGCAGAGACTTGCCCAACGCCGGGGAGCTGTTTTTT.

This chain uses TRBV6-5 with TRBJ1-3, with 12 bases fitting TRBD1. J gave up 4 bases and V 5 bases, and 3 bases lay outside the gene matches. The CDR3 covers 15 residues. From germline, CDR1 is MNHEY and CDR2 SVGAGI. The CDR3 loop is CASSPGQGAGNTIYF. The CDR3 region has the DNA TGTGCCAGCAGTCCGGGACAGGGGGCAGGAAACACCATATATTTT.

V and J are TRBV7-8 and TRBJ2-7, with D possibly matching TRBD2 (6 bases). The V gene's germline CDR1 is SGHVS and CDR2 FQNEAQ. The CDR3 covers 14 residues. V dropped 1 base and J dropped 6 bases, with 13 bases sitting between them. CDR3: CASSLEGRLLEQYF. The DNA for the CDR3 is TGTGCCAGCAGCTTAGAAGGGAGGCTCCTCGAGCAGTACTTC.

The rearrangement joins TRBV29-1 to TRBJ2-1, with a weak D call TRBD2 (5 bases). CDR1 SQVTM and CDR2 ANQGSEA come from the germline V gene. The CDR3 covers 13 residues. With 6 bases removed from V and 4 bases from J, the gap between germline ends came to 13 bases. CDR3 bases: TGCAGCGTGGGCGGTGGCGGGTACAATGAGCAGTTCTTC. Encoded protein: CSVGGGGYNEQFF.

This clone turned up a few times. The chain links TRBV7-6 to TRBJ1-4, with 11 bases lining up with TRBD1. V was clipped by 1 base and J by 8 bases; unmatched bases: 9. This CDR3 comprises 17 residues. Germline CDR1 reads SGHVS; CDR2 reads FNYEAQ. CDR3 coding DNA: TGTGCCAGCAGCTTAGACCGGACAGGGGGCGGTCGGGAAAAACTGTTTTTT. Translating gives CASSLDRTGGGREKLFF.

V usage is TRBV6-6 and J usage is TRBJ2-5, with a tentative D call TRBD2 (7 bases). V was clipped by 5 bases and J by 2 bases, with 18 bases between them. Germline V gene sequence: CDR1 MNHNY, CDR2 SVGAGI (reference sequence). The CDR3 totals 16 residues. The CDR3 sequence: CASSRVGGGGQETQYF. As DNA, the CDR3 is TGTGCCAGCAGTCGAGTGGGAGGGGGGGGACAAGAGACCCAGTACTTC.

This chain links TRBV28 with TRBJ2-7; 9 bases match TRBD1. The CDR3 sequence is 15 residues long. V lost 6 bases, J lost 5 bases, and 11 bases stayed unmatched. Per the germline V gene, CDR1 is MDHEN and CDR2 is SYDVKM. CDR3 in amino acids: CASSQTGGSFHEQYF. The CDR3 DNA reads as TGTGCCAGCAGCCAAACAGGGGGCAGTTTCCACGAGCAGTACTTC.

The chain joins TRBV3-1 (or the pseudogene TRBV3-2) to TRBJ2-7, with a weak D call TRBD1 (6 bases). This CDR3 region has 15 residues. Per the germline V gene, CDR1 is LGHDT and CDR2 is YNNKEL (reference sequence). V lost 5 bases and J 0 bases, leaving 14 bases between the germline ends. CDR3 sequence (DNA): TGTGCCAGCAGCGCAGGGGCTACTACCTCCTACGAGCAGTACTTC. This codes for CASSAGATTSYEQYF.

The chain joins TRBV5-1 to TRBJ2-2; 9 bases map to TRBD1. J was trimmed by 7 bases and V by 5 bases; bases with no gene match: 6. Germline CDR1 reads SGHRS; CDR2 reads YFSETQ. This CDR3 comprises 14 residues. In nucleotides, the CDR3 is TGCGCCAGCAGACGGACAGGGGTTGGCGGGGAGCTGTTTTTT. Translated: CASRRTGVGGELFF.

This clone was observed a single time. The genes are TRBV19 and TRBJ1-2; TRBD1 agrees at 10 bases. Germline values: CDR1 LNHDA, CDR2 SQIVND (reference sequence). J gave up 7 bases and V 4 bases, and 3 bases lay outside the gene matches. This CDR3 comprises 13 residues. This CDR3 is CASSTRTGGGYTF. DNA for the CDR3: TGTGCCAGTAGTACCCGGACAGGGGGTGGCTACACCTTC.

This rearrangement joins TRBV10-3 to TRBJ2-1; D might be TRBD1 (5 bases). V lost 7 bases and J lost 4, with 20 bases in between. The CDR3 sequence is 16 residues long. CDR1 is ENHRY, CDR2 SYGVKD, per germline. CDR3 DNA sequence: TGTGCCATCAAATCGGGCATTCAGGGCCTATACAATGAGCAGTTCTTC. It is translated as CAIKSGIQGLYNEQFF.

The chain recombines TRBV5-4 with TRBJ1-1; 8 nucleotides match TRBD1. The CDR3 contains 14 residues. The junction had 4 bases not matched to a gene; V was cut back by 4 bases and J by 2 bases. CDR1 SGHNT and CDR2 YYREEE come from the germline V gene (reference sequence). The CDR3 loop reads CASSRTGGNTEAFF. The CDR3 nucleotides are TGTGCCAGCAGCCGCACAGGGGGTAACACTGAAGCTTTCTTT.

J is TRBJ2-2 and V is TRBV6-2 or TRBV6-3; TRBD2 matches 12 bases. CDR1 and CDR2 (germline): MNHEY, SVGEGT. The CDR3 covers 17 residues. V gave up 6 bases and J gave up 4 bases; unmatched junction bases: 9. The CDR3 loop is CASSLRLAGATTGELFF. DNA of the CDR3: TGTGCCAGCAGCCTAAGACTAGCGGGGGCGACCACCGGGGAGCTGTTTTTT.